This TCR beta chain comes out of a study of T-cell reconstitution after alpha-beta-depleted transplantation in children. Unique molecular identifiers were used to barcode this TCRbeta library. In TCRdb, the PCR reads were re-called with MiXCR into one record per CDR3 protein. The sample yields fewer than 700,000 distinct CDR3 sequences, more than 20% seen once. V lost 2 bases, J lost 4 bases, and 3 bases stayed unmatched. This CDR3 is 15 amino acids long. Germline CDR1 is SGHTA and CDR2 is FQGNSA. V is TRBV7-2 and J is TRBJ2-1, with 9 nucleotides matching TRBD2. The receptor was isolated from a boy in the first two years of life who had a stem cell transplant for acute myeloid leukemia, so the T cells may come from the graft donor. Sequencing used PBMCs, mostly from graft donor cells, obtained 360 days after TCRalphabeta/CD19-depleted stem cell transplant. The CDR3 here is CASSLRRGGYNEQFF. The CDR3 DNA follows: TGTGCCAGCAGCTTACGGCGGGGGGGGTACAATGAGCAGTTCTTC.